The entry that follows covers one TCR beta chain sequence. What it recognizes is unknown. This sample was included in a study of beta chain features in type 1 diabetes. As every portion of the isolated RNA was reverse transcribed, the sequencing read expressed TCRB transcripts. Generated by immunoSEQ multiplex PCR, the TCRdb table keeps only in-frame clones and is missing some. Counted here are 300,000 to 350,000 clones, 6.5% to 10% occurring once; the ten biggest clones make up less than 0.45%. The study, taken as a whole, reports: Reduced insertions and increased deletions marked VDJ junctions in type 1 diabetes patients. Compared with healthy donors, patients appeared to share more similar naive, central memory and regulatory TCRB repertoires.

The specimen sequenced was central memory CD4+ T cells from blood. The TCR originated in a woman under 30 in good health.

CDR3 nucleotides: TGTGCCAGCAGCTTGGACCGGGACAGGAGCACAGATACGCAGTATTTT. It is translated as CASSLDRDRSTDTQYF. The chain combines TRBV7-8 with TRBJ2-3; 8 bases fit TRBD1. Trimming removed 3 bases from V and 0 bases from J; junction bases left unmatched: 5. CDR3 length: 16 residues. CDR1 SGHVS and CDR2 FQNEAQ come from the germline V gene.